The clone carrying this T cell receptor (beta chain) was counted many times. Its antigen remains unidentified. The entry originates in a study of CD8 T cells in ankylosing spondylitis. Study outcomes and limitations: In synovial fluid and blood from reactive arthritis, some motif variants were previously reported. The study identified a TCR beta motif of several highly homologous variants that appeared characteristic of ankylosing spondylitis blood.

This CDR3 has 12 amino acids. Germline V lookup: CDR1 SGDLS, CDR2 YYNGEE. V lost 0 bases and J 6 bases, leaving 6 bases between the germline ends. MiXCR, applied by TCRdb to the 5' RACE reads, yields one record per CDR3 protein. The sample shows about 39,000 distinct CDR3 sequences, 4% of them seen only once. This chain joins TRBV9 and TRBJ2-5; D is ambiguous. The sequence was obtained from a female donor with ankylosing spondylitis or in good health (not recorded which). The sequenced sample was blood, either unsorted or a sorted T cell fraction (not recorded which). The CDR3 DNA sequence: TGTGCCAGCAGCGTAGACCTGAAGACCCAGTACTTC. The encoded protein is CASSVDLKTQYF.